Listed here is a single TCR beta chain. What it binds is unknown. The time point was: week 47, end of study. Every single dose of the vaccine, 300 ug of mutant IDH1 20-mer peptide, came with topical imiquimod. Scheduled for weeks 1, 3, 5, 7, 11, 15, 19 and 23, eight vaccinations were given to patients. The entry originates in a study of a mutant IDH1 vaccine in newly diagnosed glioma. Across the whole study: Vaccine administration was initiated 4-6 weeks following radiotherapy alone, or with temozolomide cycles. At week 35 came visit V12, and visit V13 followed at week 47. Notes on the study in general: Induction of immune responses by the vaccine occurred in 93.3% of patients.

Measured with immunoSEQ multiplex PCR; TCRdb has only the in-frame clones, and not every one. The top ten clones hold under 4.5% of a sample with nearly 50,000 clones, roughly 83% of them seen once. Germline assignment: CDR1 MGHRA and CDR2 YSYEKL. The V gene end was trimmed by 3 bases and the J gene end by 3 bases; junction bases not matched to a gene: 9. The length of the CDR3 is 16 residues. The chain links TRBV4-1 to TRBJ2-7; 9 positions agree with TRBD1. The sequencing used PBMCs, collected from a glioma patient whose treatment included an IDH1 peptide vaccine. The receptor's source is a woman aged 25 to 39 with glioma. Some clones in this sample may be carry-over from other donors' samples. In DNA, the CDR3 is TGCGCCAGCAGCCACACGGGTCCGGGACAGGGCTACGAGCAGTACTTC. Encoded protein: CASSHTGPGQGYEQYF.